One sample yielded the 5 T cell receptor beta chains listed below, sequenced in a study of T cell repertoires in cytomegalovirus infection (dated by TCRdb to the late 2010s). The instrument given in TCRdb is Illumina HiSeq 1500. TCRdb trimmed the raw reads at Q25, called clones with MiXCR and kept productive beta chains. Identical CDR3 protein sequences are pooled into one entry, listed with their most common genes and DNA. This sample comprises roughly 600,000 distinct CDR3 sequences, 20% to 25% of them detected only once. 7.5% to 9% of the sample belongs to the ten largest clones. The source material was CD8+ T cells from PBMCs. The receptor source for this set is a human donor in good health (CMV status not recorded). Some clones in this sample may be carry-over from other donors' samples.

This clonotype was observed a handful of times. The genes are TRBV20-1 and TRBJ1-1; TRBD1 is a possible D gene (5 bases). The germline V gene has CDR1 DFQATT and CDR2 SNEGSKA (reference sequence). The CDR3 extends over 13 amino acids. Deletions cut 6 bases from V and 6 bases from J, with 17 bases between. The CDR3 coding sequence is TGCAGTGCCCCGCGCGGGGGGATACCTGAAGCTTTCTTT. Translating it yields CSAPRGGIPEAFF.

The chain carries TRBV7-6 and TRBJ2-2; possible D gene TRBD2, 5 bases. The CDR3 loop spans 14 amino acids. Trimming cost V 4 bases and J 2 bases, with 8 bases left between them. Germline CDR1 reads SGHVS; CDR2 reads FNYEAQ. CDR3 DNA: TGTGCCAGCAGCTCCGACTACAACACCGGGGAGCTGTTTTTT. It codes for CASSSDYNTGELFF.

This clonotype occurred many times. This rearrangement joins TRBV6-2 or TRBV6-3 to TRBJ1-2; no clear D gene. This CDR3 is built from 15 residues. Trimming removed 0 bases at V and 4 bases at J, with 12 bases between. Germline loops: CDR1 MNHEY, CDR2 SVGEGT. The CDR3 spells CASSYSQDLIYGYTF. CDR3 DNA: TGTGCCAGCAGTTACTCCCAGGATCTGATCTATGGCTACACCTTC.

As to this clonotype: A read error is possible here, since a much larger clone lies one base away. The CDR3 reads CASAWPGGGAEKLFF. The CDR3 DNA follows: TGTGCCAGTGCTTGGCCAGGTGGAGGGGCTGAAAAACTGTTTTTT. This sequence joins TRBV12-3 or TRBV12-4 and TRBJ1-4, with a tentative D call TRBD1 (5 bases). Deletions cut 9 bases from V and 7 bases from J, with 21 bases between. CDR3 length: 15 amino acids.

CDR3 sequence (DNA): TGCAGCGTTCCGGGCCCTCCGCGGGGCTACACCTTC. It is translated as CSVPGPPRGYTF. This sequence joins TRBV29-1 and TRBJ1-2; no reliable D call. V lost 5 bases, J lost 8 bases, and 15 bases lay in between. Germline lookup yields CDR1 SQVTM and CDR2 ANQGSEA. The CDR3 length is 12 residues.